This TCR beta chain was obtained from a study of blood T cells in healthy people across ages. The CDR3 spans 15 residues. Germline V CDR1 and CDR2: MDHEN, SYDVKM. Together with a sample-barcoded 5' primer, a J-beta primer mix was included in a second PCR lasting roughly 6 to 12 cycles. Using its own MiXCR run on the 5' RACE reads, TCRdb lists one record per CDR3 protein. The sample shows some 640,000 distinct CDR3 sequences, around 48% of them seen only once. Sequences were obtained from blood. The origin of this receptor is a woman aged 55-70 years in good health. The chain links TRBV28 to TRBJ2-5; 8 bases line up with TRBD1. Near its end, the DNA agrees better with TRBJ2-7, so the J call may be wrong. The CDR3 DNA follows: TGTGCCAGTAGAATTACGACAGGGGAGTTAGACGAGCAGTACTTC. Protein product: CASRITTGELDEQYF.